This record concerns one T cell receptor (beta chain) sequence. These data come from a study of cytotoxic CD8 clonotypes in ibrutinib-treated CLL. Study-level information: Timing of response sample collection was a median roughly twelve months after treatment start, with a range of 6 to 36.

The method was immunoSEQ multiplex PCR; TCRdb's version includes in-frame clones alone and lacks a portion of them. The data show about 140,000 clones, 85% to 95% seen once. CDR3 length equals 16 residues. The germline V gene encodes CDR1 MDHEN and CDR2 SYDVKM. J lost 2 bases, V lost 5 bases, and 9 bases had no gene match. The source is a human donor with chronic lymphocytic leukemia. The V gene is TRBV28, the J gene TRBJ1-2, with 9 bases aligning to TRBD1. Sequenced here: PBMCs, sampled after 12 months of ibrutinib treatment. The CDR3 loop reads CASSRAGTGSNYGYTF. CDR3 coding DNA: TGTGCCAGCAGTAGAGCCGGGACAGGGTCCAACTATGGCTACACCTTC.